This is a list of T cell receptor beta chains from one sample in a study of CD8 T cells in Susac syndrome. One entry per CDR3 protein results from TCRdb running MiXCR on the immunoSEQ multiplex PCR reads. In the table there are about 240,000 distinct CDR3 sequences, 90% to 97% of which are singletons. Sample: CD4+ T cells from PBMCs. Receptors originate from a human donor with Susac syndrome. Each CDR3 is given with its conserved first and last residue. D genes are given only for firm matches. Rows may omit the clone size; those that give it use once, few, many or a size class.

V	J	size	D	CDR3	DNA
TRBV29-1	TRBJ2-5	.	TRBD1	CSVVDRGLAETQYF	TGCAGCGTTGTGGACAGGGGGTTAGCAGAGACCCAGTACTTC
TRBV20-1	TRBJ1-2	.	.	CSARVTEGQGDYGYTF	TGCAGTGCTAGAGTAACCGAAGGCCAGGGTGACTATGGCTACACCTTC
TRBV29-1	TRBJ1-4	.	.	CSVDRREREKLFF	TGCAGCGTTGATCGGCGGGAGAGAGAAAAACTGTTTTTT
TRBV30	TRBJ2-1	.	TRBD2	CAWVQAGVIYNEQFF	TGTGCCTGGGTCCAAGCGGGAGTTATCTACAATGAGCAGTTCTTC
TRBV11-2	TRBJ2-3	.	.	CASSLVSSPDTQYF	TGTGCCAGCAGCTTAGTGTCTAGCCCAGATACGCAGTATTTT
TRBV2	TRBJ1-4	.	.	CASGTHNEKLFF	TGTGCCAGCGGGACGCATAATGAAAAACTGTTTTTT
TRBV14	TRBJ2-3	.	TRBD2	CASSGLASSTDTQYF	TGTGCCAGCAGCGGACTAGCGTCTAGCACAGATACGCAGTATTTT
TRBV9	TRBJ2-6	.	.	CASTTGQSSGANVLTF	TGTGCCAGCACAACAGGGCAAAGCTCTGGGGCCAACGTCCTGACTTTC
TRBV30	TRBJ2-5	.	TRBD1	CAWNRDRGQETQYF	TGTGCCTGGAACCGGGACAGGGGGCAAGAGACCCAGTACTTC
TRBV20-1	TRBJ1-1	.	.	CSARTAGTKEAFF	TGCAGTGCTAGAACTGCCGGGACAAAAGAAGCTTTCTTT
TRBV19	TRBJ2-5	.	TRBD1	CASSITGVETQYF	TGTGCCAGTAGTATCACAGGGGTGGAGACCCAGTACTTC
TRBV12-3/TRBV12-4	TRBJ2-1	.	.	CASSSPSGSEQFF	TGTGCCAGCAGTTCCCCATCGGGAAGTGAGCAGTTCTTC
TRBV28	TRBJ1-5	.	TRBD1	CASRKGAGSNQPQHF	TGTGCCAGCAGGAAGGGGGCTGGAAGCAATCAGCCCCAGCATTTT
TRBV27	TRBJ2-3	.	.	CASSFWSGADTQYF	TGTGCCAGCAGTTTTTGGTCTGGTGCAGATACGCAGTATTTT
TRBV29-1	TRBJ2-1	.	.	CSAIRGGGPGEQFF	TGCAGCGCCATCAGGGGAGGGGGACCCGGTGAGCAGTTCTTC
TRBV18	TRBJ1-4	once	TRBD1	CASQNRGPLEKLFF	TGTGCCAGCCAAAACAGGGGGCCGCTTGAAAAACTGTTTTTT
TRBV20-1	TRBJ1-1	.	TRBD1	CSATPDRGAFF	TGCAGTGCTACTCCCGACAGGGGGGCTTTCTTT
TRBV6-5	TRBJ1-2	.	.	CASGPVGYIGGYTF	TGTGCCAGCGGGCCAGTGGGGTATATCGGAGGCTACACCTTC
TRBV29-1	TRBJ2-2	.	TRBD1	CSAGTDITGELFF	TGCAGCGCTGGGACAGACATCACCGGGGAGCTGTTTTTT
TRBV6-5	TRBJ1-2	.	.	CASSYFAGGYTF	TGTGCCAGCAGTTACTTTGCAGGAGGCTACACCTTC
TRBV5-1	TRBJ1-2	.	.	CASSLEGGYTF	TGCGCCAGCAGCTTGGAGGGTGGCTACACCTTC
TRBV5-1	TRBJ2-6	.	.	CASSLDGYSGANVLTF	TGCGCCAGCAGCTTGGATGGGTATTCCGGGGCCAACGTCCTGACTTTC
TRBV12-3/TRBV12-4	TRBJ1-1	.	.	CASLGVAMNTEAFF	TGTGCCAGTCTAGGGGTGGCCATGAACACTGAAGCTTTCTTT
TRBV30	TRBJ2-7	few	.	CAWRTRAYEQYF	TGTGCCTGGAGGACTAGGGCATACGAGCAGTACTTC
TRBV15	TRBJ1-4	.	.	CASGRFNEKLFF	TGTGCCTCGGGACGGTTTAATGAAAAACTGTTTTTT
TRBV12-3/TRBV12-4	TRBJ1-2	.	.	CASIGEVGGYTF	TGTGCCAGCATAGGGGAAGTGGGAGGCTACACCTTC
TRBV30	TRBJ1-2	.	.	CAWSGNRDRGYTF	TGTGCCTGGAGTGGAAACAGGGACCGTGGCTACACCTTC
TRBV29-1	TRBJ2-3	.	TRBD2	CSVPGTSGTDTQYF	TGCAGCGTCCCCGGGACTAGCGGCACAGATACGCAGTATTTT
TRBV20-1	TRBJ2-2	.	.	CSATSPLVTGELFF	TGCAGTGCCACCTCCCCCCTAGTTACCGGGGAGCTGTTTTTT
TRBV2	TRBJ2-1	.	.	CAGRPGLQGVAEFF	TGTGCCGGCAGACCGGGACTTCAGGGGGTGGCGGAGTTCTTC
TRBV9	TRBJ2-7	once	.	CASSVGSGWSAYEQYF	TGTGCCAGCAGCGTGGGTTCTGGCTGGAGCGCCTACGAGCAGTACTTC
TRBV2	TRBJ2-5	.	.	CASSEVYFETQYF	TGTGCCAGCAGTGAAGTCTATTTTGAGACCCAGTACTTC
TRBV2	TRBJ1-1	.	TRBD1	CASSEYGQGISEAFF	TGTGCCAGCAGTGAATACGGACAGGGGATCAGTGAAGCTTTCTTT
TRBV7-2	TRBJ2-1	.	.	CASSFRDSGHNEQFF	TGTGCCAGCAGCTTTAGGGACTCGGGCCACAATGAGCAGTTCTTC
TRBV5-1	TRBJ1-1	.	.	CASSLTARTEAFF	TGCGCCAGCAGCTTGACGGCCAGAACTGAAGCTTTCTTT
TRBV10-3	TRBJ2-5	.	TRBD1	CAISSPTTGWETQYF	TGTGCCATCAGCTCCCCTACGACAGGGTGGGAGACCCAGTACTTC
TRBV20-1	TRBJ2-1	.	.	CSARVPGPLVNEQFF	TGCAGTGCTAGAGTCCCAGGGCCCCTGGTCAATGAGCAGTTCTTC
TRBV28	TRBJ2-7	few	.	CASSLRGYEQYF	TGTGCCAGCAGTTTGAGGGGCTACGAGCAGTACTTC
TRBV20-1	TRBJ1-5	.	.	CSARAGNQPQHF	TGCAGTGCTAGGGCTGGCAATCAGCCCCAGCATTTT
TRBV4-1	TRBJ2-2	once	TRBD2	CASSPGLGSATGELFF	TGCGCCAGCAGCCCAGGACTAGGATCGGCCACCGGGGAGCTGTTTTTT
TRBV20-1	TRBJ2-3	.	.	CSASPTSPAITDTQYF	TGCAGTGCTTCCCCAACTAGCCCCGCTATCACAGATACGCAGTATTTT
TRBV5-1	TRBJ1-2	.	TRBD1	CASSLGGEGGYTF	TGCGCCAGCAGCTTAGGGGGCGAGGGCGGCTACACCTTC
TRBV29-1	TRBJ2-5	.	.	CSVLYVQETQYF	TGCAGCGTTCTCTATGTACAAGAGACCCAGTACTTC
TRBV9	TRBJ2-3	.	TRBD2	CASSALNGRATDTQYF	TGTGCCAGCAGCGCCCTTAACGGGAGGGCCACAGATACGCAGTATTTT